This T cell receptor (beta chain) was captured in a study of blood T cell repertoires in COVID-19 (dated by TCRdb to the early 2020s). About the full investigation: Samples covering the acute and convalescent phases of COVID-19 were provided by collaborators in the United States, Italy and Spain. The prospective study material was composed of cDNA or gDNA derived from T cells, B-cell-depleted T cells, or PBMCs. Subjects who had been exposed to COVID-19, were actively infected with it, or had recovered from it provided the deeply sampled blood TCRbeta repertoires that made up the dataset. The repertoires were released in a freely available public database intended as a resource for research on the immune response to SARS-CoV-2. The samples were drawn from the first 160 participants of the ongoing ImmuneRACE study and from 950 to 1,500 subjects provided by 6 global collaborators. Nearly every sample came with metadata listing a de-identified subject ID, COVID-19 status, age in years and sex. Where available, HLA class I and class II types were taken from metadata supplied by the sample provider and were not determined by assay-based typing. General conclusions and limits of the study: Clinical and demographic metadata were provided uncurated, with the amount varying by source and participant.

The immunoSEQ Assay, a bias-controlled multiplex PCR, was used to amplify TCRbeta CDR3 regions from genomic DNA. The source study handled its data this way. The number of nucleated cells in each sample was estimated from the amplification of reference gene primers within the assay. To quantify the absolute abundance of each unique TCRbeta CDR3 rearrangement, sequence reads were collapsed and filtered. For each sample, productive Simpson clonality was calculated by taking the square root of Simpson's diversity index across productive rearrangements. TCRdb re-hosts the immuneACCESS table, in-frame sequences only. Its copies lack some clones; in the studies checked, an unresolved V gene accounts for under half of them, and the cause for the rest is not known. From that table come the V and J calls and clone size; the DNA was used to work out D and trimming. The sample table records about 200,000 clones; 90% of these occur just once. The ten top clones hold about 0.66% of the sample.

Reading from cysteine to phenylalanine, the CDR3 counts 14 amino acids. Only the CDR3 part of the read is kept: 42 bases, read in frame from the first base. Germline trimming amounts to 7 bases on V and 5 bases on J, with 10 as the count of junction bases outside the gene matches. CDR1 SQVTM and CDR2 ANQGSEA are derived from the germline V gene. Whole blood was collected in K2EDTA tubes by collaborating institutions according to the institutions' own protocols. For TCRbeta analysis, collaborators shipped samples as frozen whole blood, isolated PBMCs, or DNA extracted from either of those sample types. Turning to this clone: The clone's antigen remains unknown. No per-base quality is available; no much larger clone lies one base away.

This receptor was obtained from a man aged 45-60 years with acute or convalescent COVID-19. The chain employs TRBV29-1 and TRBJ2-4, with 8 central nucleotides matching TRBD1. Sample: peripheral blood. The DNA reads as follows: TGCAGCGCCAAGGGACAGGCGGACGAAAACATTCAGTACTTC. This translates into CSAKGQADENIQYF.